These T cell receptor beta chains were read from a single sample in a study of blood T cell repertoires in COVID-19. Generated by immunoSEQ multiplex PCR, the TCRdb table keeps only in-frame clones and is missing some. The sample records approximately 280,000 clones, approximately 89% being singletons. What was sequenced was peripheral blood. These receptors were obtained from a woman aged 60 to 75 with acute or convalescent COVID-19. CDR3s include the opening cysteine and the closing phenylalanine or tryptophan. D genes are given only for firm matches. Clone size is stated in some rows and not others, as once, few, many or a class when expanded.

j_gene	abundance	v_gene	d_gene	CDR3nt	CDR3aa
TRBJ1-3	-	TRBV7-9	-	TGTGCCAGCAGCTTAGGAGGCTCTGGAAACACCATATATTTT	CASSLGGSGNTIYF
TRBJ2-7	-	TRBV5-4	TRBD2	TGTGCCAGCAGCACGACTAGCAACGAGCAGTACTTC	CASSTTSNEQYF
TRBJ2-1	-	TRBV23-1	TRBD1	TGCGCCAGCAGCCGTAGCGTCCCTCTGACAGGGGGCGATAACACTAGAGTTATCCATGAGCAGTTCTTC	CASSRSVPLTGGDNTRVIHEQFF
TRBJ1-2	-	TRBV7-9	-	TGTGCCAGCAGCTTTACAGGGACATCGGAAGGCTACACCTTC	CASSFTGTSEGYTF
TRBJ2-5	-	TRBV5-1	TRBD1	TGCGCCAGCAGCTTGGGAGGGGGCTTTAAAGAGACCCAGTACTTC	CASSLGGGFKETQYF
TRBJ1-1	-	TRBV6-5	TRBD1	TGTGCCAGCAGTTCAGGGGGCTTGGAAGCTTTCTTT	CASSSGGLEAFF
TRBJ2-1	-	TRBV7-2	TRBD1	TGTGCCAGCAGCTTGGGAACGGGACAGCTTTACAATGAGCAGTTCTTC	CASSLGTGQLYNEQFF
TRBJ2-1	-	TRBV5-4	TRBD2	TGTGCCAGCAGCTTGGCCGGGACTAGCGGATACAATGAGCAGTTCTTC	CASSLAGTSGYNEQFF
TRBJ1-5	-	TRBV7-3	TRBD1	TGTGCCAGCAGCTGGGGACAGGGGAGGAATCAGCCCCAGCATTTT	CASSWGQGRNQPQHF
TRBJ1-2	-	TRBV29-1	-	TGCAGCCTGTGGGACTCAGGCGGGTATGGCTACACCTTC	CSLWDSGGYGYTF
TRBJ2-1	-	TRBV10-3	-	TGTGCCATCAGTGAGCCCATTCATCCCCAGTTCTTC	CAISEPIHPQFF
TRBJ1-2	-	TRBV6-5	-	TGTGCCACCGACCCCTCGGGGGCTAACTATGGCTACACCTTC	CATDPSGANYGYTF
TRBJ1-1	-	TRBV2	TRBD1	TGTGCCAGCTCGTCCCGGACAGGGAACACTGAAGCTTTCTTT	CASSSRTGNTEAFF
TRBJ2-1	-	TRBV3-1/TRBV3-2	TRBD2	TGTGCCAGCAGCCCAAGACTAGCGGGAGTGGGGTACAATGAGCAGTTCTTC	CASSPRLAGVGYNEQFF
TRBJ2-5	-	TRBV13	TRBD2	TGTGCCAGCAGCTCCCCTGGGACTAGCGGGAGCCGCGGGACCCAGTACTTC	CASSSPGTSGSRGTQYF
TRBJ1-3	-	TRBV5-4	-	TGTGCCAGCAGCCGACCGGGGGTTGGAAACACCATATATTTT	CASSRPGVGNTIYF
TRBJ1-2	-	TRBV5-4	TRBD1	TGTGCCAGCACCGCAAACCGGGGACAGGGGGCTCGGGGCTACACCTTC	CASTANRGQGARGYTF
TRBJ1-6	-	TRBV28	TRBD1	TGTGCCACTGACAGGGGGATGAATTCACCCCTCCACTTT	CATDRGMNSPLHF
TRBJ1-6	-	TRBV6-5	TRBD1	TGTGCCAGTAGAACCGGACAGGCCAATCTCCACTTT	CASRTGQANLHF
TRBJ1-2	-	TRBV28	TRBD1	TGTGCCAGCAGCGCCCCTCCGGACAGGGGGCGTGGCTACACCTTC	CASSAPPDRGRGYTF
TRBJ2-2	once	TRBV14	TRBD2	TGTGCCAGCAGCCAAGTTAGGACTAGCGGGCGGACCGGGGAGCTGTTTTTT	CASSQVRTSGRTGELFF
TRBJ1-5	-	TRBV19	TRBD1	TGTGCCAGTCAGGGCACCGGACAGGGTAACCAGCCCCAGCATTTT	CASQGTGQGNQPQHF
TRBJ1-3	-	TRBV19	TRBD1	TGTGCCAGCCGACAGGGGTACTCTGGAAACACCATATATTTT	CASRQGYSGNTIYF
TRBJ1-2	-	TRBV19	TRBD1	TGTGCCAGTAGGGACCGGGGACAGGAGGCTGGCTACACCTTC	CASRDRGQEAGYTF
TRBJ1-3	once	TRBV28	TRBD1	TGTGCCAGCAGACAATACGGAGGGGGCAGCGGAAACACCATATATTTT	CASRQYGGGSGNTIYF
TRBJ2-3	-	TRBV4-1	TRBD1	TGCGCCAGCAGCCAGGGAGGACAGGGATGGACAGATACGCAGTATTTT	CASSQGGQGWTDTQYF
TRBJ1-2	-	TRBV6-5	-	TGTGCCAGCAGTTACACAGACAACTATGGCTACACCTTC	CASSYTDNYGYTF
TRBJ2-1	-	TRBV19	TRBD2	TGTGCCAGTAACTCGGGGACTAGCGGGAGGGGTGAGCAGTTCTTC	CASNSGTSGRGEQFF
TRBJ2-5	-	TRBV6-6	-	TGTGCCAGCAGTTACTCGACGGGGAAAGAGACCCAGTACTTC	CASSYSTGKETQYF
TRBJ2-7	-	TRBV13	TRBD1	TGTGCCAGCAGCTCCCCGGGACAGGCACATAACGAGCAGTACTTC	CASSSPGQAHNEQYF
TRBJ2-3	once	TRBV7-3	TRBD2	TGTGCCAGCAGCCCCCGGGGGGGGGCGGGAGATACGCAGTATTTT	CASSPRGGAGDTQYF
TRBJ1-1	few	TRBV28	TRBD1	TGTGCCAGCAGTGGGGACAGGGGGCGGACTGAAGCTTTCTTT	CASSGDRGRTEAFF
TRBJ2-5	-	TRBV3-1/TRBV3-2	TRBD2	TGTGCCAGCAGAGACGGGGGGGGCCGCGAGACCCAGTACTTC	CASRDGGGRETQYF
TRBJ1-6	once	TRBV11-1	TRBD1	TGTGCCAGCAGCTCAAACAGGGGAAGAGGTGCTTCACCCCTCCACTTT	CASSSNRGRGASPLHF
TRBJ2-3	-	TRBV6-4	-	TGTGCCAGCAGTGACTCGACAGCTAGCACAGATACGCAGTATTTT	CASSDSTASTDTQYF
TRBJ2-1	-	TRBV28	TRBD1	TGTGCCATTCGTTCCAGGACAGGTAGGGTGGACAATGAGCAGTTCTTC	CAIRSRTGRVDNEQFF
TRBJ2-7	-	TRBV18	TRBD2	TGTGCCAGCGGGGGGGGAGCGGCGACCTACGAGCAGTACTTC	CASGGGAATYEQYF
TRBJ1-2	-	TRBV29-1	TRBD1	TGCAGCGTTGTCCCCGGACAGGGGGCGAGAGGCTACACCTTC	CSVVPGQGARGYTF
TRBJ2-1	-	TRBV28	-	TGTGCCAGCAGTTTATCAGGGCAGGGCTACAATGAGCAGTTCTTC	CASSLSGQGYNEQFF